The sequence of this TCR beta chain was determined in a study of shared clonotypes between healthy human individuals. Every unsorted PBMC PCR replicate was loaded with about 300 ng DNA, about 30,000 T cell genomes. The data were produced by immunoSEQ multiplex PCR, yet TCRdb's version contains in-frame clones alone and is incomplete. The data contain about 87,000 clones, roughly 45% of them singletons. Trimming shortened V by 7 bases and J by 4 bases, and 13 bases separated the two germline ends. This CDR3 has 13 amino acids. Germline lookup yields CDR1 MDHEN and CDR2 SYDVKM. The chain uses TRBV28 and TRBJ1-1; D unclear. This TCR was sampled from a woman aged 40 to 49 in good health. Some clones in this sample may be carry-over from other donors' samples. The sample comprised PBMCs. The CDR3 DNA reads TGTGCCAGCATAGCTACAGCCGGCACTGAAGCTTTCTTT. This gives the protein CASIATAGTEAFF.